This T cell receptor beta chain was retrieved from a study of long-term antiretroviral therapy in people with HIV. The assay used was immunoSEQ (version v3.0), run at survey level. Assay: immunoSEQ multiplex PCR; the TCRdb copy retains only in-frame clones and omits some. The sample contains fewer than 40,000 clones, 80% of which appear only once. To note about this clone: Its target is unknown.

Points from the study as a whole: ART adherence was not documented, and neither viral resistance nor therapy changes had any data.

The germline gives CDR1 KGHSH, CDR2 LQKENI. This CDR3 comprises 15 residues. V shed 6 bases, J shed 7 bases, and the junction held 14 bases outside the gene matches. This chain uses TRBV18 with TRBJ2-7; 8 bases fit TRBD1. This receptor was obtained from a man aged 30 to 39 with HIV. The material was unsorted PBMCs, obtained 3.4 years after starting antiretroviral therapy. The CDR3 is CASSHQSPRTGEQYF. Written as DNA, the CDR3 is TGTGCCAGCTCCCACCAATCCCCTAGGACAGGGGAGCAGTACTTC.